This is a list of T cell receptor beta chains from one sample in a study of blood T cell repertoires in COVID-19. Method: immunoSEQ multiplex PCR; TCRdb's copy keeps in-frame clones and lacks some. The sample has 380,000 or so clones, around 88% seen once. The sample consisted of peripheral blood. Every receptor here comes from a woman aged 60-70 years with COVID-19, enrolled during active disease. Each CDR3 is given with its conserved first and last residue. Each record gives: clone size, V gene, D gene, J gene, CDR3 DNA, CDR3 protein. D genes are given only for firm matches. Expanded clones are given a class, and other clones once, few, many or no size at all.

-	TRBV7-9	TRBD1	TRBJ1-1	TGTGCCAGCAGCCCCCAAGGGACAGGGCGAGCTTTCTTT	CASSPQGTGRAFF
-	TRBV6-2/TRBV6-3	-	TRBJ1-5	TGTGCCAGCAGTTACGGCAATCAAATCCAGCCCCAGCATTTT	CASSYGNQIQPQHF
-	TRBV5-1	TRBD1	TRBJ1-1	TGCGCCAGCAGCCAAACTTCGACAGGGGGAACTGAAGCTTTCTTT	CASSQTSTGGTEAFF
-	TRBV1	-	TRBJ2-3	TGCACCAGCAGCCAAGCCCCCCCGGGAGATACGCAGTATTTT	CTSSQAPPGDTQYF
-	TRBV11-2	TRBD1	TRBJ1-2	TGTGCCAGCAGCTTACCTTCGGGACAGATAAACTATGGCTACACCTTC	CASSLPSGQINYGYTF
-	TRBV5-6	TRBD2	TRBJ2-3	TGTGCCAGCAACCGGAGGCTAGCGGGCACAGATACGCAGTATTTT	CASNRRLAGTDTQYF
-	TRBV7-9	TRBD1	TRBJ2-7	TGTGCCAGCAGCTTGGGACAGGGTGCGTACGAGCAGTACTTC	CASSLGQGAYEQYF
-	TRBV4-3	TRBD1	TRBJ1-6	TGCGCCAGCGGACAGGGGCCGGATTCACCCCTCCACTTT	CASGQGPDSPLHF
-	TRBV6-5	-	TRBJ1-3	TGTGCCAGCAGTTACTTGGGGCCATCCTCTGGAAACACCATATATTTT	CASSYLGPSSGNTIYF
-	TRBV2	TRBD1	TRBJ1-2	TGTGCCAGCAGAGAGGGACAGTACTATGGCTACACCTTC	CASREGQYYGYTF
once	TRBV6-1	TRBD1	TRBJ1-1	TGTGCCAGCAGTGCTTTAGGACAGGGTCTTTGGTGGACTGAAGCTTTCTTT	CASSALGQGLWWTEAFF
-	TRBV5-6	-	TRBJ1-6	TGTGCCAGCAGCTTGGGGCAGGGAAATATCCTTTTTTCACCCCTCCACTTT	CASSLGQGNILFSPLHF
-	TRBV27	TRBD1	TRBJ1-5	TGTGCCAGCAGTCATGGGACAGCCGGGAATCAGCCCCAGCATTTT	CASSHGTAGNQPQHF
once	TRBV5-1	-	TRBJ2-2	TGCGCCAGCAGTTCGACCGGGGAGCTGTTTTTT	CASSSTGELFF
-	TRBV29-1	TRBD2	TRBJ2-5	TGCAGCGCTCCCCGGACTAGCGGGGGCGGTGAGACCCAGTACTTC	CSAPRTSGGGETQYF
few	TRBV5-5	TRBD2	TRBJ2-2	TGTGCCAGCAGCTTTCGAGCGGGGGAGTACACCGGGGAGCTGTTTTTT	CASSFRAGEYTGELFF
-	TRBV9	-	TRBJ1-5	TGTGCCGGCGACGGGTGGAGCAATCAGCCCCAGCATTTT	CAGDGWSNQPQHF
few	TRBV9	-	TRBJ1-2	TGTGCCAGCAGCCCCCCCGGGGAGAATGGCTACACCTTC	CASSPPGENGYTF
once	TRBV18	-	TRBJ2-5	TGTGCCAGCTCACCACAAGTCGGTCCCGGGGGGACCCAGTACTTC	CASSPQVGPGGTQYF
-	TRBV7-9	-	TRBJ2-5	TGTGCCAGCAGCCCCAGCGGGCAAGAGACCCAGTACTTC	CASSPSGQETQYF
-	TRBV11-3	-	TRBJ1-6	TGTGCCAGCAGCTTCAGGGAAGGGTATTGGTCACCCCTCCACTTT	CASSFREGYWSPLHF
-	TRBV7-6	TRBD1	TRBJ2-2	TGTGCCAGCAGTTTCAAAGACAGGGCCACAAACGGGGAGCTGTTTTTT	CASSFKDRATNGELFF
-	TRBV7-2	-	TRBJ2-7	TGTGCCAGCAGCTTAGGTGCGGGGTACTCCTACGAACAGTACTTC	CASSLGAGYSYEQYF
-	TRBV23-1	TRBD1	TRBJ2-2	TGCGCCAGCATGGACAGGGTCACCACCGGGGAGCTGTTTTTT	CASMDRVTTGELFF
few	TRBV18	-	TRBJ2-5	TGTGCCAGCAGCCAGAGTCACGGGGAGACCCAGTACTTC	CASSQSHGETQYF
few	TRBV2	-	TRBJ1-1	TGTGCCAGCCACGTTAACAGAAACACTGAAGCTTTCTTT	CASHVNRNTEAFF
-	TRBV6-5	TRBD2	TRBJ2-2	TGTGCCAGCAGACGGGACTACAGGAGCGACGGGGAGCTGTTTTTT	CASRRDYRSDGELFF
-	TRBV5-6	-	TRBJ2-3	TGTGCCAGCAGCTTGGGATTAACTGATACGCAGTATTTT	CASSLGLTDTQYF
-	TRBV6-2/TRBV6-3	TRBD2	TRBJ2-5	TGTGCCAGCAGTCTATCCGGGACTAGCCCAGAGACCCAGTACTTC	CASSLSGTSPETQYF
-	TRBV7-2	TRBD2	TRBJ2-7	TGTGCCAGCAGCGGGATGCGGGGGGTAAACTACGAGCAGTACTTC	CASSGMRGVNYEQYF
-	TRBV11-2	TRBD1	TRBJ1-3	TGTGCCAGCAGCTTACACCCAGGGGACAGGCTCTCTGGAAACACCATATATTTT	CASSLHPGDRLSGNTIYF
-	TRBV7-9	TRBD1	TRBJ1-4	TGTGCCAGCAGCTTGGGACAGGGCGAGAAACTGTTTTTT	CASSLGQGEKLFF
-	TRBV9	TRBD2	TRBJ2-3	TGTGCCAGCAGCGTAGGCCAGCGGGGACGGAGTGGAGATACGCAGTATTTT	CASSVGQRGRSGDTQYF
-	TRBV6-4	-	TRBJ1-1	TGTGCCAGCAGCGCCCAGGGAGGGAACACTGAAGCTTTCTTT	CASSAQGGNTEAFF
-	TRBV6-5	-	TRBJ2-4	TGTGCCGGGGAACCGGGATACGGCGGTCACATTCAGTACTTC	CAGEPGYGGHIQYF
-	TRBV30	TRBD2	TRBJ2-7	TGTGCCTGGAGTAGTTACAGGACTAGCGGGGGGCCCGCCTACGAGCAGTACTTC	CAWSSYRTSGGPAYEQYF
-	TRBV10-3	-	TRBJ2-7	TGTGCCATCTCTGCGAGGGGAGGCAACGAGCAGTACTTC	CAISARGGNEQYF
-	TRBV21-1	-	TRBJ1-6	TGTGCCAGCAGCAAAGGAAAAACAGGGAGGGGGATTAATTCACCCCTCCACTTT	CASSKGKTGRGINSPLHF
-	TRBV9	-	TRBJ2-2	TGTGCCAGCAGCGTGGAGGCGGGACGCGGGGAGCTGTTTTTT	CASSVEAGRGELFF
-	TRBV5-1	-	TRBJ1-6	TGCGCCAGCAGCCCAAGAACCGGTAATTCACCCCTCCACTTT	CASSPRTGNSPLHF
-	TRBV9	TRBD2	TRBJ2-5	TGTGCCAGCAGCGTAGGTACTAGCGGGGGGTCCCAAGAGACCCAGTACTTC	CASSVGTSGGSQETQYF